The present T cell receptor beta chain was sequenced within a study of blood T cell repertoires in COVID-19. Study background: The origin of the acute and convalescent COVID-19 samples was the United States, Italy and Spain.

Repertoires were generated with immunoSEQ multiplex PCR, while TCRdb's copy carries only in-frame clones and drops some. The sample records some 300,000 clones, more than 70% being singletons. The ends were cut back, 3 bases at V and 1 base at J, with 6 bases in the middle. CDR1 is SNHLY and CDR2 is FYNNEI in the germline V gene. The CDR3 totals 13 residues. This clonotype was sampled from a woman between 25 and 40 years old who had recovered from COVID-19. The chain couples TRBV2 to TRBJ2-5; D gene uncertain. The source material was peripheral blood. This CDR3 reads CASSEGSQETQYF. CDR3 nucleotides: TGTGCCAGCAGTGAGGGCAGCCAAGAGACCCAGTACTTC.